The following is a T cell receptor beta chain sequence with its context. Its antigen is undetermined. The data belong to a study of CD8 T cells in ankylosing spondylitis. Study results and caveats: Ankylosing spondylitis blood seemed to carry a telltale TCR beta motif made of about 8 highly homologous variants. Significant enrichment of disease-linked clones was reportedly seen in matched ankylosing spondylitis synovial fluid. Prior work had noted some motif variants in reactive arthritis blood and synovial fluid.

This CDR3 has 15 residues. Germline V gene sequence: CDR1 MGHDK, CDR2 SYGVNS. The V end was cut by 5 bases, the J end by 5 bases, with 18 bases between. Quantitative 5'-RACE with molecular barcodes generated TCR beta libraries. TCRdb recomputed calls from the 5' RACE reads with MiXCR, one row per CDR3 protein. The table lists hundreds of thousands of distinct CDR3 sequences, approximately 22% of them singletons, with over 10% in the top ten. Sequencing was carried out using blood, either unsorted or a sorted T cell fraction (not recorded which). The chain recombines TRBV25-1 with TRBJ2-5; D gene ambiguous. The receptor was isolated from a male donor with ankylosing spondylitis or in good health (not recorded which). In DNA, the CDR3 is TGTGCCAGCAGTAGTGGAACTGGGGTGTCGGAGACCCAGTACTTC. Protein: CASSSGTGVSETQYF. Using reference TRBV25-1 and TRBJ2-5 for the parts outside the CDR3, the full variable domain is EADIYQTPRYLVIGTGKKITLECSQTMGHDKMYWYQQDPGMELHLIHYSYGVNSTEKGDLSSESTVSRIRTEHFPLTLESARPSHTSQYLCASSSGTGVSETQYFGPGTRLLVL.